This T cell receptor beta chain was identified during a study of persistence of HIV-infected CD4 T cells. As concerns this clone: Antigen: not known.

The CDR3 contains 14 residues. Per germline, CDR1 MNHNY and CDR2 SVGAGI (reference sequence). V dropped 5 bases and J dropped 3 bases, with 13 bases sitting between them. Overlapping HIV-1 Gag 15-mer peptides at around 1 ug per peptide per mL were used. Sorting of responding CD4+ T cells relied on upregulated CD40 ligand together with CD69. Adults with HIV-1 started suppressive ART while chronically infected. This was the immunoSEQ version 4 assay in survey mode. The table came from immunoSEQ multiplex PCR; TCRdb's copy has only in-frame clones and leaves some out. The table lists roughly 20,000 clones, 65% of them singletons, with approximately 1.9% in the top ten.

This material consisted of CD4+ T cells sorted from PBMCs after roughly 19-hour stimulation, taken from a patient who received antiretroviral therapy. The chain carries TRBV6-6 and TRBJ1-2; D gene ambiguous. The receptor was isolated from an adult woman with HIV who was CMV-seropositive. For the CDR3, the DNA is TGTGCCAGCAGTCCCGCCCCACCGGACTATGGCTACACCTTC. This sequence encodes CASSPAPPDYGYTF.